This is a list of T cell receptor beta chains from one sample in a study of monozygotic twins with inflammatory bowel disease. One entry per CDR3 protein, without DNA, is what TCRdb gives after re-calling the 5' RACE reads. The data include a few hundred thousand distinct CDR3 sequences; the top ten clones carry just over 2.5%. Sequenced material: blood. The receptors here all came from a human donor with ulcerative colitis or Crohn's disease, or a healthy co-twin of an affected twin (not recorded which). The CDR3 runs from the conserved cysteine through the conserved F or W.

j_gene,v_gene,CDR3aa
TRBJ2-1,TRBV29-1,CSVEDHGGDTYNEQFF
TRBJ2-7,TRBV6-1,CASSDFHEQYF
TRBJ1-2,TRBV7-2,CASSLEAPGYGYTF
TRBJ2-1,TRBV6-5,CASSYVTGRLGEQFF
TRBJ2-1,TRBV4-3,CASSQEGVSGGAGEQFF
TRBJ1-1,TRBV7-2,CASSLDRGQGEAFF
TRBJ1-1,TRBV20-1,CSAREIRANEAFF
TRBJ2-7,TRBV7-6,CASSLGFSPDEQYF
TRBJ2-5,TRBV13,CASSADRGLQETQYF
TRBJ2-5,TRBV29-1,CSVVKGTVGETQYF
TRBJ2-4,TRBV20-1,CSAKKHRDRNPTLSRGKNIQYF
TRBJ1-2,TRBV7-3,CASSLNPGRYGYTF
TRBJ1-3,TRBV5-1,CASSGDGGLSGNTIYF
TRBJ1-3,TRBV11-2,CASSLRGAGNTIYF
TRBJ2-7,TRBV23-1,CASSQNATALTGEQYF
TRBJ2-1,TRBV5-1,CASREQGVALNEQFF
TRBJ2-7,TRBV14,CASSQDFTGYSYEQYF
TRBJ2-7,TRBV5-1,CASSLRRTGYDEQYF
TRBJ2-2,TRBV7-3,CASSSQGAGTGELFF
TRBJ2-7,TRBV12-3/TRBV12-4,CASSFSRSDEQYF
TRBJ2-5,TRBV6-5,CASSYRGQVKTQYF
TRBJ2-7,TRBV6-1,CASSELGLGYYEQYF